This T cell receptor (beta chain) was sequenced during a study of cytomegalovirus exposure and HLA in healthy donors. The germline gives CDR1 MNHNS, CDR2 SASEGT. CDR3 length: 14 amino acids. Trimming stripped 7 bases from V and 0 bases from J, with 12 bases between. 13 Jbeta primers and 60 Vbeta primers were used for the PCR. Assay used: immunoSEQ multiplex PCR; TCRdb lists only in-frame clones, some missing. The repertoire has approximately 100,000 clones, roughly 80% of them found once; the top ten carry about 2.3%. This clonotype was obtained from a man aged 40-49 years in good health and CMV-seronegative. V and J are TRBV6-1 and TRBJ1-2; no reliable D call. Sequenced input: PBMCs. CDR3 protein: CASKGGLTNYGYTF. The DNA of the CDR3 is TGTGCCAGCAAAGGAGGATTGACTAACTATGGCTACACCTTC.